This is a list of T cell receptor beta chains from one sample in a study of cytomegalovirus exposure and HLA in healthy donors. This table comes from immunoSEQ multiplex PCR, and its TCRdb copy is limited to in-frame clones, with some not included. The sample lists about 140,000 clones; roughly four fifths were seen once. What was sequenced was PBMCs. These receptors were obtained from a woman in her 40s in good health and CMV-seronegative. Each CDR3 is given with its conserved first and last residue. D genes are given only for firm matches. Some rows mark clone size as missing; the rest say once, few, many or name a class of expanded clone.

j_call d_call v_call clone_size cdr3_nt cdr3_aa
TRBJ2-1 . TRBV27 . TGTGCCAGCAGTTCCCTTGGCGGTGACAGGGACGGGAGATACAATGAGCAGTTCTTC CASSSLGGDRDGRYNEQFF
TRBJ2-7 . TRBV7-8 . TGTGCCAGCAGCTTACGGGAGGGGGCGGTCGAGCAGTACTTC CASSLREGAVEQYF
TRBJ2-3 TRBD2 TRBV28 . TGTGCCAGCAGTTTCGAAATAGCGGGAGCAGATACGCAGTATTTT CASSFEIAGADTQYF
TRBJ1-5 . TRBV28 few TGTGCCAGCAGCACCTATCTACCCCAGCATTTT CASSTYLPQHF
TRBJ2-7 TRBD1 TRBV7-9 . TGTGCCAGCAGCCCGGGACAGGGCTACGAGCAGTACTTC CASSPGQGYEQYF
TRBJ1-5 . TRBV5-1 . TGCGCCAGCAGCCCTTCAGGGGGCAATCAGCCCCAGCATTTT CASSPSGGNQPQHF
TRBJ1-5 . TRBV7-2 . TGTGCCAGCAGCTTTAACCAGAATCAGCCCCAGCATTTT CASSFNQNQPQHF
TRBJ1-1 . TRBV10-1 . TGCGCCAGCATCCAAAGGGCAGAGGGTGGGGGGATCACTGAAGCTTTCTTT CASIQRAEGGGITEAFF
TRBJ1-1 . TRBV30 . TGTGCCCAAGACCGCGGAACTGAAGCTTTCTTT CAQDRGTEAFF
TRBJ1-4 TRBD1 TRBV5-5 . TGTGCCAGCAGCTATCCGGGACAGCTTAATGAAAAACTGTTTTTT CASSYPGQLNEKLFF
TRBJ2-1 TRBD1 TRBV11-2 . TGTGCCAGCAGCTTAGGGACAGGGGTCAATGAGCAGTTCTTC CASSLGTGVNEQFF
TRBJ1-1 . TRBV6-5 . TGTGCCATCAGCGCCAGGGTGAACACTGAAGCTTTCTTT CAISARVNTEAFF
TRBJ1-2 . TRBV7-2 few TGTGCCAGCAGCTCGAACAGGGCCCCCCAGGGCGGCTACACCTTC CASSSNRAPQGGYTF
TRBJ2-1 TRBD2 TRBV4-2 . TGTGCCAGCAGCCAAGAGGAGGGACTAGGGCAGTTCTTC CASSQEEGLGQFF
TRBJ2-3 . TRBV7-9 . TGTGCCAGCGTCCTCGTCAGGGATACGCAGTATTTT CASVLVRDTQYF
TRBJ2-1 TRBD2 TRBV27 . TGTGCCAGCACCGACGGGACTAGCGGGAGCAATGAGCAGTTCTTC CASTDGTSGSNEQFF
TRBJ2-7 . TRBV11-2 . TGTGCCAGCAGCAACACAGGATCCTACGAGCAGTACTTC CASSNTGSYEQYF
TRBJ2-5 TRBD2 TRBV11-3 . TGTGCCAGCAGCTACCACAACCCGGGACTAGCGGCGGTCCGAGAGACCCAGTACTTC CASSYHNPGLAAVRETQYF
TRBJ2-5 TRBD2 TRBV11-2 . TGTGCCAGCAGCCCCAAACCCGGGACTAGCGGGACTTGGCAAGAGACCCAGTACTTC CASSPKPGTSGTWQETQYF
TRBJ1-1 . TRBV7-8 . TGTGCCAGCACTTCAGGGTTCGACACTGAAGCTTTCTTT CASTSGFDTEAFF
TRBJ2-5 . TRBV25-1 . TGTGCCAGCAGTGAAGGGGGGGTTCGGGGGCAGGGGGAGACCCAGTACTTC CASSEGGVRGQGETQYF
TRBJ2-7 TRBD2 TRBV4-3 . TGCGCCAGCAGCCAAGACTGGAGCGGGAGCGGGTACGAGCAGTACTTC CASSQDWSGSGYEQYF
TRBJ2-7 . TRBV7-2 . TGTGCCAGCAGCTTAGATTCCCCGGGTAGCGCCTACGAGCAGTACTTC CASSLDSPGSAYEQYF
TRBJ1-1 TRBD1 TRBV19 few TGTGCCAGTAGTATTGGGACAGGTGGGAACACTGAAGCTTTCTTT CASSIGTGGNTEAFF
TRBJ2-7 TRBD2 TRBV7-3 . TGTGCCAGCAGTTTGAGAGCGGGAGGGCCTTTTGGGGAGCAGTACTTC CASSLRAGGPFGEQYF
TRBJ2-6 TRBD1 TRBV4-3 . TGCGCCAGCAGCCAAGAACAGGGGGTTGGTGGGGCCAACGTCCTGACTTTC CASSQEQGVGGANVLTF
TRBJ1-1 . TRBV4-2 few TGTGCCAGCAGCCGACCCAGAGCCAGGGGACGCACTGAAGCTTTCTTT CASSRPRARGRTEAFF
TRBJ1-3 TRBD1 TRBV11-3 . TGTGCCAGCAGACTCCGGCCCGGGACAGTTTTGTGCCTCTCTGGAAACACCATATATTTT CASRLRPGTVLCLSGNTIYF
TRBJ1-2 . TRBV5-1 . TGCGCCAGCAGCCTTACCATAGACTATGGCTACACCTTC CASSLTIDYGYTF
TRBJ2-6 . TRBV9 . TGTGCCAGCAGCGTAGATTACTCTGGGGCCAACGTCCTGACTTTC CASSVDYSGANVLTF
TRBJ1-2 TRBD1 TRBV19 . TGTGCCACGAAGGGAACAGGGGGCGGGGATGGCTACACCTTC CATKGTGGGDGYTF